The clone carrying this T cell receptor (beta chain) was seen a single time. The data belong to a study of blood T cell repertoires in COVID-19. About the research overall: Nucleic acid was either cDNA or gDNA, and it came from T cells, B-cell-depleted T cells, or PBMCs.

Study processing details: Counts of nucleated cells, estimated from reference gene primer amplification, were obtained. Sequencing used immunoSEQ multiplex PCR; TCRdb keeps in-frame clones, though not all of them. From that table come the V and J calls and clone size; the DNA was used to work out D and trimming. The table has 160,000 or so clones, roughly 89% seen once. The CDR3 extends over 15 amino acids. In germline, CDR1 is ENHRY, CDR2 SYGVKD. V shed 0 bases and J 6 bases; nucleotides not matched to a gene: 4. This clonotype originated in an older woman who had recovered from COVID-19. Sequencing was done on a sample of peripheral blood. The V call is TRBV10-3, the J call TRBJ1-1; 10 nucleotides line up with TRBD1. DNA of the CDR3: TGTGCCATCAGTGAGTCGACAGGGGGCGCGGCTGAAGCTTTCTTT. Its protein product is CAISESTGGAAEAFF.